This T cell receptor beta chain was recorded in a study of blood T cell repertoires in COVID-19. Per the germline V gene, CDR1 is SGHNT and CDR2 is YYREEE (reference sequence). The CDR3 is 16 amino acids. J was trimmed by 5 bases and V by 4 bases; bases with no gene match: 6. The repertoire was sequenced with immunoSEQ multiplex PCR; TCRdb's copy has only in-frame clones and lacks some. The sample records some 68,000 clones, around 90% being singletons. Followed over time, Seattle patients had been enrolled while infection was active. The chain links TRBV5-4 to TRBJ2-7, with 16 bases lining up with TRBD2. This TCR was recovered from a man aged 50-59 years with COVID-19, enrolled during active disease. Input material: peripheral blood. CDR3 nucleotide sequence: TGTGCCAGCAGCATAGGGACTAGCGGGAGGGGCAACGAGCAGTACTTC. Its translation: CASSIGTSGRGNEQYF.